This entry describes one TCR beta chain. The trim removed 1 base at V and 0 bases at J, leaving 4 bases unmatched. The germline gives CDR1 SGHRS, CDR2 YFSETQ. This CDR3 contains 15 residues. These data are taken from a study of cytomegalovirus exposure and HLA in healthy donors. PCR primers comprised 60 Vbeta and 13 Jbeta primers. Clones were sequenced by immunoSEQ multiplex PCR, and TCRdb holds only the in-frame ones, with some missing. Of over 30,000 clones listed, 80% are singletons. The chain is built from TRBV5-1 and TRBJ2-7; TRBD2 matches at 7 bases. The sequenced sample consisted of PBMCs. This clonotype originated in a male donor in good health and CMV-seronegative. The CDR3 nucleotides are TGCGCCAGCAGCTTGTCAGCGGGATCCTCCTACGAGCAGTACTTC. This encodes CASSLSAGSSYEQYF. Full variable domain (missing parts from reference TRBV5-1 and TRBJ2-7): KAGVTQTPRYLIKTRGQQVTLSCSPISGHRSVSWYQQTPGQGLQFLFEYFSETQRNKGNFPGRFSGRQFSNSRSEMNVSTLELGDSALYLCASSLSAGSSYEQYFGPGTRLTVT.